This T cell receptor (beta chain) was observed in a study of T cells in Graves' hyperthyroidism and ophthalmopathy. Study background: Peripheral blood was drawn at first diagnosis, prior to all treatment. General study points: In the blood, most expanded thyroid clonotypes above 0.001 appeared as well.

The source material, RNA transcripts, was used to amplify TCR beta CDR3 regions. First-round RT-PCR of the TCR CDR3 relied on the HTBI primer set. TCRdb used MiXCR to reprocess the multiplex PCR reads, holding one entry per CDR3 protein. The repertoire has some 510,000 distinct CDR3 sequences, around 21% of them found once; the top ten carry more than 20%. With 4 bases removed from V and 5 bases from J, the gap between germline ends came to 11 bases. This CDR3 contains 13 residues. From germline, CDR1 is MNHEY and CDR2 SVGAGI. This clonotype was counted at least ten times. The antigen remains undetermined. Researchers barred patients who had uncontrolled infection, other autoimmune disease, pregnancy or lactation. Source material for PBMCs was 9 to 10 ml fresh peripheral blood.

This chain links TRBV6-5 with TRBJ2-5; D uncertain. This receptor was identified in a man between 18 and 29 years old with Graves' hyperthyroidism. The sequencing input was blood. The CDR3 loop is CASSSPIGETQYF. CDR3 nucleotides: TGTGCCAGCAGTTCCCCGATCGGGGAGACCCAGTACTTC.